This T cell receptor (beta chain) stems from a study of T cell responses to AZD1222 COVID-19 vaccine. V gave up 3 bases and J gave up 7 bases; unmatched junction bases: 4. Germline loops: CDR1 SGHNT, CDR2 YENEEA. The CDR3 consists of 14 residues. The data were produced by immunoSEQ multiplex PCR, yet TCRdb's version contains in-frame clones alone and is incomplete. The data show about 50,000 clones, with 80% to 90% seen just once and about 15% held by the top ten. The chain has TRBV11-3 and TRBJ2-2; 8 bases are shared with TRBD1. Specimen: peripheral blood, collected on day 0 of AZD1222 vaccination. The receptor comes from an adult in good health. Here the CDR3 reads CASSFQQGVGELFF. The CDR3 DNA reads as TGTGCCAGCAGCTTCCAACAGGGGGTCGGGGAGCTGTTTTTT. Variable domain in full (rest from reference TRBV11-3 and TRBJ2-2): EAGVVQSPRYKIIEKKQPVAFWCNPISGHNTLYWYLQNLGQGPELLIRYENEEAVDDSQLPKDRFSAERLKGVDSTLKIQPAELGDSAVYLCASSFQQGVGELFFGEGSRLTVL.